This TCR beta chain was profiled in a study of T cell responses to AZD1222 COVID-19 vaccine. Libraries were prepared by immunoSEQ multiplex PCR; TCRdb keeps only in-frame clonotypes and omits some of them. The sample has 100,000 to 150,000 clones; about 90% are singletons. Trimming took 4 bases from V and 5 from J; bases not matched to a gene: 10. Germline assignment: CDR1 MNHEY and CDR2 SVGEGT. The CDR3 has 15 amino acids. The sequences come from peripheral blood, collected on day 0 of AZD1222 vaccination. The V call is TRBV6-2 or TRBV6-3, the J call TRBJ2-5; 7 bases map to TRBD2. The sequence came from an adult in good health. The DNA of the CDR3 is TGTGCCAGCAGTTTATCCGGGAGGTCGTGGGAGACCCAGTACTTC. Its protein is CASSLSGRSWETQYF.